These 16 T cell receptor beta chains originate from one sample sequenced in a study of Ad26.COV2.S vaccination and SARS-CoV-2 variants. Treatment described: some 19 received Ad26.COV2.S at low or high dose, single or two shots; 5 received placebo; per-sample allocation not given. Vaccine and placebo recipients were sampled on day 63 after the first injection. The data were produced by immunoSEQ multiplex PCR, yet TCRdb's version contains in-frame clones alone and is incomplete. The sample has some 400,000 clones, approximately 89% seen once. Sequencing used peripheral blood, obtained in a trial of Ad26.COV2.S vaccine versus placebo. These receptors all come from a person aged 18-60 years who received the Ad26.COV2.S COVID-19 vaccine or a placebo.

The rearrangement uses TRBV5-1 and TRBJ1-2; perhaps TRBD1 as D (5 bases). Trimming took 4 bases from V and 7 from J, leaving 14 bases between them. CDR1 is SGHRS, CDR2 YFSETQ, per germline. This CDR3 spans 13 amino acids. CDR3 amino acids: CASSRDVVGGYTF. CDR3 nucleotides: TGCGCCAGCAGCCGGGACGTAGTCGGTGGCTACACCTTC.

The V gene is TRBV7-8, the J gene TRBJ1-6, with D unclear. The V gene lost 4 bases and the J gene lost 5 bases, with 9 bases spanning the gap. Germline loops: CDR1 SGHVS, CDR2 FQNEAQ. This CDR3 comprises 14 residues. The CDR3 DNA reads as TGTGCCAGCAGCTCCGTCCGGGATAATTCACCCCTCCACTTT. This gives the protein CASSSVRDNSPLHF. The full variable domain, completed using reference TRBV7-8 and TRBJ1-6, is GAGVSQSPRYKVAKRGQDVALRCDPISGHVSLFWYQQALGQGPEFLTYFQNEAQLDKSGLPSDRFFAERPEGSVSTLKIQRTQQEDSAVYLCASSSVRDNSPLHFGNGTRLTVT.

A single count supports this clone. One end of the junction varies from germline; a read error may be responsible. The V and J genes are TRBV3-1 (or the pseudogene TRBV3-2) and TRBJ2-7; tentatively, D is TRBD1 (5 bases). The CDR3 is 11 amino acids. Germline V gene data show CDR1 as LGHDT and CDR2 as YNNKEL (reference sequence). The CDR3 nucleotides are TGTGCCAGCAGCCAAGGCATGGGGCAGAACTTC. Its translation is CASSQGMGQNF.

V usage is TRBV24-1 and J usage is TRBJ2-7, with D perhaps TRBD1 (6 bases). In germline, CDR1 is KGHDR, CDR2 SFDVKD. Trimming left V 2 bases short and J 1 base short, with 11 bases between. The CDR3 is 15 residues long. CDR3 region: CATSDSRGQSYEQYF. The CDR3 DNA reads as TGTGCCACCAGTGATTCAAGAGGACAGTCCTACGAGCAGTACTTC.

V is TRBV14 and J is TRBJ2-7; the match to TRBD1 covers 7 bases. V lost 2 bases to trimming and J lost 2 bases; unmatched junction nucleotides: 6. The CDR3 length is 15 residues. Germline assignment: CDR1 SGHDN and CDR2 FVKESK. DNA of the CDR3: TGTGCCAGCAGCCAAACCGGGACAGTTGCCTACGAGCAGTACTTC. Its protein is CASSQTGTVAYEQYF.

The chain links TRBV3-1 (or the pseudogene TRBV3-2) to TRBJ1-3, with D maybe TRBD1 (5 bases). Germline V lookup: CDR1 LGHDT, CDR2 YNNKEL (reference sequence). Trimming left V 1 base short and J 9 bases short, with 10 bases between. The CDR3 contains 13 residues. CDR3: CASSQGWGTTIYF. The CDR3 nucleotides read TGTGCCAGCAGCCAAGGATGGGGGACCACCATATATTTT.

The chain recombines TRBV5-1 with TRBJ2-5; no clear D gene. V lost 1 base and J 4 bases, leaving 11 bases between the germline ends. CDR1 is SGHRS, CDR2 YFSETQ, per germline. This CDR3 contains 14 residues. CDR3 in amino acids: CASSLTNGLETQYF. CDR3 DNA: TGCGCCAGCAGCTTGACTAACGGGTTAGAGACCCAGTACTTC.

V and J are TRBV5-1 and TRBJ2-3, with TRBD1 as a possible D gene (6 bases). V was trimmed by 0 bases and J by 1 base, leaving 12 bases between them. Germline CDR1 is SGHRS and CDR2 is YFSETQ. The CDR3 spans 16 residues. The CDR3 is CASSLVGGSRTDTQYF. CDR3 bases: TGCGCCAGCAGCTTGGTTGGGGGCAGTCGCACAGATACGCAGTATTTT.

This clone was recorded a few times. V gene TRBV7-3 combines with J gene TRBJ1-6, with 7 bases that match TRBD1. V lost 2 bases to trimming and J lost 7 bases; unmatched junction nucleotides: 5. Germline V gene sequence: CDR1 SGHTA, CDR2 FQGTGA. The CDR3 is 15 residues long. CDR3 sequence reads: CASSLGDRGNSPLHF. The CDR3 DNA sequence: TGTGCCAGCAGCTTAGGGGACAGAGGCAATTCACCCCTCCACTTT.

J is TRBJ1-6 and V is TRBV6-6; D is ambiguous. The CDR3 runs to 12 residues. CDR1 is MNHNY and CDR2 is SVGAGI in the germline V gene (reference sequence). Deletions cut 6 bases from V and 8 bases from J, with 8 bases between. In DNA, the CDR3 is TGTGCCAGCAGAAGTGGGGATTCACCCCTCCACTTT. This gives the protein CASRSGDSPLHF.

This sequence joins TRBV18 and TRBJ2-2, with D possibly TRBD1 on 6 matching bases. This CDR3 has 15 residues. The germline CDR1 and CDR2 sequences are KGHSH and LQKENI. V lost 4 bases and J 1 base, leaving 10 bases between the germline ends. The CDR3: CASSRGGQNTGELFF. CDR3 DNA sequence: TGTGCCAGCTCACGAGGGGGACAGAACACCGGGGAGCTGTTTTTT.

The rearrangement joins TRBV9 to TRBJ2-3; D unclear. The germline V and J ends were trimmed by 4 bases and 4 bases, with 10 bases remaining between them. The CDR3 totals 13 residues. CDR1 SGDLS and CDR2 YYNGEE come from the germline V gene. CDR3 protein: CASSPQVADTQYF. The CDR3 nucleotides read TGTGCCAGCAGCCCCCAAGTTGCAGATACGCAGTATTTT.

CDR3 sequence (DNA): TGTGCCAGCACCCCTGATGCGGGTTGGGGCACAGATACGCAGTATTTT. Translated: CASTPDAGWGTDTQYF. The rearrangement links TRBV4-2 to TRBJ2-3; possibly TRBD2 for D (5 bases). The CDR3 consists of 16 residues. V lost 7 bases to trimming and J lost 1 base, with 18 bases between them. Germline CDR1 LGHNA, CDR2 YNFKEQ.

The V gene is TRBV6-1, the J gene TRBJ1-2; D is ambiguous. CDR1 MNHNS and CDR2 SASEGT come from the germline V gene. The CDR3 sequence is 14 residues long. Trimming cost V 3 bases and J 4 bases, with 12 bases left between them. The CDR3, as DNA: TGTGCCAGCAGTGACGTAGCGGCTGTCTATGGCTACACCTTC. This gives the protein CASSDVAAVYGYTF.

The J gene is TRBJ1-2, the V gene TRBV4-2; 11 nucleotides align to TRBD1. V lost 1 base, J lost 2 bases, and 9 bases stayed unmatched. Germline CDR1 reads LGHNA; CDR2 reads YNFKEQ. The CDR3 is made up of 18 amino acids. Here the CDR3 DNA reads TGTGCCAGCAGCCAAGCGGGGATCGGGACAGGGGGGAACTATGGCTACACCTTC. The encoded protein is CASSQAGIGTGGNYGYTF.

A single count supports this clone. This chain uses TRBV10-1 with TRBJ2-1; D unresolved. Germline V gene sequence: CDR1 WNHNN, CDR2 SYGVQD (reference sequence). There are 16 residues in the CDR3. V was shortened by 2 bases and J by 0 bases, with 11 bases between the two germline ends. DNA for the CDR3: TGCGCCAGCAGTGAGGACCCCTTAGGCTCCTACAATGAGCAGTTCTTC. It specifies CASSEDPLGSYNEQFF.